This T cell receptor beta chain was retrieved from a study of radiation and T cells in renal cell carcinoma (dated by TCRdb to between 2020 and 2021). About the full investigation: Samples were obtained from a clinical trial, in which 15 Gy stereotactic body radiation therapy was delivered to primary renal cell carcinomas and nephrectomy was performed 4 weeks later. In total, almost 55 samples, comprising 26 tumors and around 27 peripheral blood samples, were subjected to TCR beta sequencing. Across all 50 or so samples, around 4,000,000 unique CDR3 nucleotide sequences encoding 2.5 million to 3 million unique CDR3 amino acid sequences were identified.

Per the publication, the time point label means: blood 2 weeks post-SBRT. What the treatment or condition label conveys for this sample: 15 Gy SBRT to primary tumor, nephrectomy 4 weeks later. Serial peripheral blood from radiation-treated patients was sampled at baseline, 2 weeks and 4 weeks after SBRT to track tumor-enriched clonotypes. Every patient had renal cell carcinoma of clear cell pathology. The QIAamp DNA Blood Mini Kit (Qiagen) was used to prepare genomic DNA for TCR sequencing. The analyses included just those samples that passed every quality control check. Inclusive of the bounding cysteine and phenylalanine, the CDR3 is 15 residues long. Of all the DNA, just the CDR3 is kept, 45 bases in frame from base 1. CDR1 and CDR2 (SGHTA, FQGNSA) derive from the germline V gene. V sheds 2 bases and J sheds 3 bases, leaving 14 bases between their ends. Overall results and qualifications from the work: Effects of radiation dose or scheduling on the TCR repertoire could not be addressed with the single-armed trial design. Because pretreatment tumor biopsies were not available, the study could not determine whether clonotypes were already present within the tumor at baseline. Blood repertoire dynamics were not followed beyond 4 weeks after treatment. In blood, the top tumor clonotypes increased from baseline to 2 weeks after radiation and then shrank by 4 weeks, which suggests a temporary expansion of tumor-resident clones.

Following the manufacturer's recommendations, the immunoSEQ kit was used to generate TCR beta libraries from genomic DNA. To prepare the libraries, a first multiplex PCR with proprietary primers was run, followed by a second PCR that added unique barcodes, and a bead cleanup was done after each round. A positive control reaction and a negative control reaction, both provided in the kit, were run with every batch of samples. The final libraries were assessed on an Agilent 4200 TapeStation D1000 ScreenTape, pooled by volume, and quantified by qPCR. Sequencing ran on an Illumina NextSeq500 with a MidOutput 150-cycle cartridge, using 156 Read1 and 15 Index1 cycles with kit custom primers. The pooled library was loaded at 1.0 pM with a roughly 20% PhiX control spike-in. The study's processing was this. Vendor-processed data were analyzed in R, with a clonotype defined as all T cells sharing the same CDR3 nucleotide sequence. In the clone abundance analyses, frequencies were normalized to the 10,000 most abundant clones in each sample. Public T cell clones, which averaged fewer than five per sample, were removed prior to analysis. Tumor-enriched and baseline blood-enriched clonotypes were defined by at least a 32-fold difference in abundance between compartments. A beta-binomial differential abundance model was applied to find clonotypes that expanded or contracted between blood time points. The Baroni-Urbani and Buser coefficient was used to measure tumor-blood repertoire similarity, and groups were compared with two-tailed Wilcoxon tests in R. TCRdb's version of the immuneACCESS table is confined to in-frame rearrangements and falls short of the full clone set. An unresolved V gene accounts for under half of the shortfall where checked; the remainder is of unknown origin. V and J calls and clone size are copied from that table; D and trimming were computed from the DNA. The sample has 100,000 to 150,000 clones on record, approximately 85% of them singletons. Roughly 6% of the sample goes to the ten largest clones.

A note on this clone: Its binding antigen is unknown. No much larger clone exists at a distance of one base, and base qualities are not known.

The input for sequencing was blood, taken from a patient whose treatment included radiotherapy and nephrectomy. The chain joins TRBV7-2 to TRBJ2-7, with the D gene not clear enough to name. This receptor was identified in a man aged 50-59 years with renal cell carcinoma. Here is the DNA: TGTGCCAGCAGCTTAAGTCCAGGTGGGGTCTACGAGCAGTACTTC. Its protein is CASSLSPGGVYEQYF. The reference TRBV7-2 and TRBJ2-7 proteins fill in what lies around the CDR3, so the full variable domain reads GAGVSQSPSNKVTEKGKDVELRCDPISGHTALYWYRQSLGQGLEFLIYFQGNSAPDKSGLPSDRFSAERTGGSVSTLTIQRTQQEDSAVYLCASSLSPGGVYEQYFGPGTRLTVT.